The clone carrying this T cell receptor (beta chain) was picked up a small number of times. No antigen is known for it. The CDR3 spans 15 residues. Losses at the gene ends were 7 bases for V and 5 bases for J; bases not matched to a gene: 11. The V gene's germline CDR1 is MDHEN and CDR2 SYDVKM. The data are from a study of vaccination and CD4 T cells after COVID-19. Looking at the study overall: Cultures acting as controls obtained a CEFX pool, an HIV-1 Nef pool, or no peptide.

Sequenced with the Oncomine TCR Beta short-read assay was DNA taken from cultured CD4+ T cells. The authors extracted genomic DNA from cultured CD4+ T cells. TCRdb recomputed calls from the PCR reads with MiXCR, one row per CDR3 protein. The sample lists 9,500 to 13,000 distinct CDR3 sequences; about two fifths were seen once. The treatment is: roughly ten-day PBMC culture with coronavirus spike peptide pools or control peptides (ViraFEST assay). PBMCs, plated at 2 million to 2.5 million per well, were grown in the presence of 10 IU/ml IL-2 and roughly 10 ug/ml peptide pools. The rearrangement uses TRBV28 and TRBJ2-5, with 9 bases that match TRBD1. Sequencing used CD4+ T cells from blood, cultured in vitro, obtained after SARS-CoV-2 vaccination. The source of this sequence is a human donor who had recovered from COVID-19. The CDR3 loop is CASTPNRGLRETQYF. CDR3 nucleotides: TGTGCCAGCACCCCGAACAGGGGGCTGAGGGAGACCCAGTACTTC.